The 28 T cell receptor beta chains reported below all come from one sample, sequenced in a study of shared clonotypes between healthy human individuals (dated by TCRdb to about 2020). The library was obtained by the immunoSEQ multiplex PCR assay. TCRdb took this table from immuneACCESS and kept in-frame rearrangements with V and J called. Such tables lack part of the clones; where checked against another copy, unresolved V genes explain under half of the gap, and the rest is unexplained. Counted in this sample were some 580,000 clones; more than 95% of them appeared once. The ten biggest clones cover 0.055% to 0.07% of the sample. The sample comprised naive CD4+ T cells sorted from blood. This specimen's cell subset or site label, per the study, means: CD45RA+ positively selected. The receptors here all came from a woman in her 30s in good health.

This rearrangement joins TRBV5-5 to TRBJ2-7, with D possibly called TRBD1 or TRBD2 (5 bases each). With 4 bases removed from V and 3 bases from J, the gap between germline ends came to 8 bases. The CDR3 sequence is 12 residues long. CDR1 SGHKS and CDR2 YYEKEE come from the germline V gene (reference sequence). Written as DNA, the CDR3 is TGTGCCAGCAGCCGAGGGGACTACGAGCAGTACTTC. It is translated as CASSRGDYEQYF.

J is TRBJ2-7 and V is TRBV15, with TRBD2 matching 7 bases. This CDR3 contains 15 residues. Trimming at V came to 1 base and at J to 2 bases, leaving 5 bases not matched to a gene. Germline CDR1 and CDR2: LNHNV and YYDKDF (reference sequence). CDR3 sequence: CATSRVAGEAYEQYF. CDR3 DNA: TGTGCCACCAGCAGAGTTGCGGGGGAAGCCTACGAGCAGTACTTC.

V gene TRBV5-1 combines with J gene TRBJ1-3, with D perhaps matching TRBD1 (5 bases). This CDR3 comprises 16 residues. The V gene's germline CDR1 is SGHRS and CDR2 YFSETQ. The germline V and J ends were trimmed by 0 bases and 4 bases, with 14 bases remaining between them. CDR3 amino acids: CASSLVAGHSGNTIYF. Here the CDR3 DNA reads TGCGCCAGCAGCTTGGTAGCAGGACATTCCGGAAACACCATATATTTT.

This sequence joins TRBV9 and TRBJ2-7; a possible D gene is TRBD1 (6 bases). Trimming removed 3 bases from V and 10 bases from J, with 20 bases in between. CDR3 length: 14 amino acids. Germline V CDR1 and CDR2: SGDLS, YYNGEE. The CDR3, as DNA: TGTGCCAGCAGCGAGACAGGATCCGGAAGGGAACAGTACTTC. Translated, it gives CASSETGSGREQYF.

The DNA for the CDR3 is TGTGCCAGCAGAGGGGTGGGCTATGGCTACACCTTC. Amino acid sequence: CASRGVGYGYTF. The rearrangement uses TRBV27 and TRBJ1-2; possible D gene TRBD1, 5 bases. CDR1 and CDR2 from the germline V gene are MNHEY and SMNVEV (reference sequence). V lost 6 bases, J lost 4 bases, and 9 bases lay in between. CDR3 length equals 12 residues.

The chain couples TRBV4-1 to TRBJ2-1, with 8 bases matching TRBD2. CDR3 length: 16 residues. V gave up 4 bases and J gave up 7 bases; unmatched junction bases: 12. Germline values: CDR1 MGHRA, CDR2 YSYEKL. The CDR3 DNA reads TGCGCCAGCAGCCTACCCCCCCTAGCGGGTAGGAATGAGCAGTTCTTC. It translates to CASSLPPLAGRNEQFF.

The V call is TRBV5-1, the J call TRBJ2-1; TRBD2 agrees at 9 bases. The junction had 8 bases not matched to a gene; V was cut back by 3 bases and J by 1 base. CDR3 size: 17 residues. The V gene's germline CDR1 is SGHRS and CDR2 YFSETQ. The CDR3: CASSSPRAGGSYNEQFF. In DNA, the CDR3 is TGCGCCAGCAGCTCCCCAAGAGCGGGAGGTTCCTACAATGAGCAGTTCTTC.

In nucleotides, the CDR3 is TGTGCCAGCAGCCCCTCCGTACAGTCGGATCAGCCCCAGCATTTT. This gives the protein CASSPSVQSDQPQHF. This chain links TRBV5-5 with TRBJ1-5; the D is unclear. Trimming removed 4 bases at V and 5 bases at J, with 16 bases between. The CDR3 runs 15 residues. CDR1 is SGHKS, CDR2 YYEKEE, per germline (reference sequence).

The chain recombines TRBV5-1 with TRBJ2-5; D perhaps matches TRBD2 (6 bases). CDR1 SGHRS and CDR2 YFSETQ come from the germline V gene. V dropped 4 bases and J dropped 1 base, with 8 bases sitting between them. The CDR3 has 13 residues. The CDR3 bases are TGCGCCAGCAGCACGACTAGCCAAGAGACCCAGTACTTC. Translation: CASSTTSQETQYF.

V gene TRBV6-1 combines with J gene TRBJ1-4; tentative D call: TRBD1 (5 bases). CDR3 size: 15 residues. Germline V gives CDR1 MNHNS, CDR2 SASEGT. The germline V and J ends were trimmed by 1 base and 5 bases, with 11 bases remaining between them. The CDR3 reads CASSEDGGWNEKLFF. In DNA, the CDR3 is TGTGCCAGCAGTGAAGACGGGGGGTGGAATGAAAAACTGTTTTTT.

In this sample, this clone turned up once. This chain links TRBV11-1 with TRBJ2-5; D unclear. Germline CDR1 and CDR2: SGHAT and FQDESV (reference sequence). The CDR3 is made up of 13 amino acids. V lost 3 bases and J lost 2, with 7 bases in between. This CDR3 is CASSFLWQETQYF. CDR3 in DNA: TGTGCCAGCAGCTTCCTTTGGCAAGAGACCCAGTACTTC.

The chain couples TRBV6-5 to TRBJ1-5; possibly TRBD1 for D (5 bases). V gave up 4 bases and J gave up 0 bases, with 7 bases separating them. The CDR3 loop spans 14 amino acids. CDR1 is MNHEY and CDR2 is SVGAGI in the germline V gene. The chain's CDR3 is CASSSQGSNQPQHF. The CDR3 DNA is TGTGCCAGCAGTTCCCAGGGTAGCAATCAGCCCCAGCATTTT.

This clone was found a few times. The chain employs TRBV28 and TRBJ1-1, with TRBD1 as a possible D gene (6 bases). V was clipped by 10 bases and J by 3 bases, with 12 bases between them. The germline gives CDR1 MDHEN, CDR2 SYDVKM. The CDR3 sequence is 12 residues long. CDR3 coding DNA: TGTGCCACCGGGGCAGGGGACACTGAAGCTTTCTTT. Its translation: CATGAGDTEAFF.

This chain links TRBV6-4 with TRBJ2-3; no firm D call. The germline V gene has CDR1 MRHNA and CDR2 SNTAGT. The CDR3 consists of 12 residues. Trimming removed 0 bases at V and 4 bases at J, with 2 bases between. CDR3 DNA: TGTGCCAGCAGTGACTCATCAGATACGCAGTATTTT. Its protein product is CASSDSSDTQYF.

The chain carries TRBV5-6 and TRBJ1-5; unclear D gene. The CDR3 has 15 residues. Trimming pared 1 base from V and 6 bases from J, leaving 14 bases between. The V gene's germline CDR1 is SGHDT and CDR2 YYEEEE. This chain's CDR3 is CASSLRASVLQPQHF. The CDR3, as DNA: TGTGCCAGCAGCTTGAGGGCGTCAGTACTTCAGCCCCAGCATTTT.

The chain uses TRBV25-1 and TRBJ2-7; 7 bases fit TRBD2. J was trimmed by 4 bases and V by 5 bases; bases with no gene match: 8. Looked up from germline, CDR1 is MGHDK and CDR2 is SYGVNS. CDR3 size: 14 residues. The chain's CDR3 is CASSNGASGYEQYF. CDR3 sequence (DNA): TGTGCCAGCAGTAATGGGGCTAGCGGATACGAGCAGTACTTC.

V usage is TRBV5-1 and J usage is TRBJ2-7, with D possibly called TRBD1 or TRBD2 (6 bases each). Trimming took off 5 bases at V and 5 bases at J, with 11 bases between the two ends. This CDR3 contains 12 residues. The germline CDR1 and CDR2 sequences are SGHRS and YFSETQ. CDR3 sequence: CASREGVHEQYF. CDR3 nucleotides: TGCGCCAGCAGGGAGGGGGTCCACGAGCAGTACTTC.

CDR3 sequence: CASSLALIAKNIQYF. CDR3 DNA sequence: TGTGCCAGCAGCTTGGCGCTGATAGCCAAAAACATTCAGTACTTC. J is TRBJ2-4 and V is TRBV5-5; no definite D call. This CDR3 comprises 15 residues. V was trimmed by 0 bases and J by 0 bases, leaving 7 bases between them. Germline loops: CDR1 SGHKS, CDR2 YYEKEE (reference sequence).

J is TRBJ2-1 and V is TRBV4-1; 8 bases are a match to TRBD2. J gave up 4 bases and V 2 bases, and 4 bases lay outside the gene matches. The CDR3 loop spans 15 amino acids. The germline gives CDR1 MGHRA, CDR2 YSYEKL. The CDR3 protein is CASSQREGDYNEQFF. CDR3 DNA sequence: TGCGCCAGCAGCCAACGGGAGGGAGATTACAATGAGCAGTTCTTC.

In this sample, this clone turned up once. The gene calls are TRBV18 and TRBJ2-3, with 8 bases aligning to TRBD2. Germline CDR1 reads KGHSH; CDR2 reads LQKENI. Trimming cost V 5 bases and J 0 bases; bases outside gene matches: 13. The CDR3 runs 18 residues. The CDR3 DNA is TGTGCCAGCTCAGGTAGCGGGACCTCCAACTATAGCACAGATACGCAGTATTTT. It encodes CASSGSGTSNYSTDTQYF.

This chain connects TRBV15 to TRBJ1-3, with D hard to call. Germline V gene lookup returns CDR1 LNHNV and CDR2 YYDKDF (reference sequence). The CDR3 is 16 amino acids. Trimming cost V 0 bases and J 3 bases, with 12 bases left between them. CDR3 DNA: TGTGCCACCAGCAGAGATCCTGGGCCGGATGGAAACACCATATATTTT. It encodes CATSRDPGPDGNTIYF.

The rearrangement links TRBV7-9 to TRBJ1-4, with TRBD1 as a possible D gene (5 bases). The length of the CDR3 is 17 residues. The germline CDR1 and CDR2 sequences are SEHNR and FQNEAQ (reference sequence). Trimming cost V 5 bases and J 4 bases, with 20 bases left between them. Here the CDR3 reads CASSTSGRGAYNEKLFF. The CDR3 nucleotides read TGTGCCAGCAGCACTAGCGGACGAGGGGCCTATAATGAAAAACTGTTTTTT.

V usage is TRBV6-5 and J usage is TRBJ2-2; the D is unclear. With 0 bases removed from V and 5 bases from J, the gap between germline ends came to 13 bases. CDR1 is MNHEY, CDR2 SVGAGI, per germline. The CDR3 is 16 residues long. Here the CDR3 reads CASSYSLGNPTGELFF. Written as DNA, the CDR3 is TGTGCCAGCAGTTACTCGCTGGGAAACCCGACCGGGGAGCTGTTTTTT.

The rearrangement uses TRBV10-2 and TRBJ2-5; TRBD2 matches 11 bases. With 3 bases clipped from V and 5 bases from J, the junction kept 8 bases outside the gene matches. This CDR3 is 16 amino acids long. Germline CDR1 reads WSHSY; CDR2 reads SAAADI. The CDR3: CASSENTSGSRETQYF. The DNA for the CDR3 is TGCGCCAGCAGTGAAAATACTAGCGGGAGTCGGGAGACCCAGTACTTC.

V is TRBV2 and J is TRBJ2-1; 7 bases agree with TRBD1. The CDR3 covers 16 residues. The J segment lost 7 bases and the V segment lost 4 bases, leaving 13 bases of the junction unmatched. Germline CDR1 and CDR2: SNHLY and FYNNEI. CDR3 sequence (DNA): TGTGCCAGCAGTGTAGAGGCAGGGGGTGCTTTTAATGAGCAGTTCTTC. This codes for CASSVEAGGAFNEQFF.

Turning to this clone: Additional DNA sequences in this sample encode the identical CDR3. The chain is built from TRBV27 and TRBJ1-5; 9 bases agree with TRBD1. The length of the CDR3 is 15 residues. With 6 bases clipped from V and 4 bases from J, the junction kept 7 bases outside the gene matches. Germline values: CDR1 MNHEY, CDR2 SMNVEV (reference sequence). For the CDR3, the DNA is TGTGCCAGCAGCCTAACAGGGGGCTCTAATCAGCCCCAGCATTTT. Protein: CASSLTGGSNQPQHF.

The V call is TRBV2, the J call TRBJ2-7; tentatively, D is TRBD2 (5 bases). V was pared by 4 bases and J by 5 bases, with 12 bases between. This CDR3 comprises 13 residues. CDR1 and CDR2 from the germline V gene are SNHLY and FYNNEI. CDR3 loop: CASSGGGLHEQYF. DNA for the CDR3: TGTGCCAGCAGTGGTGGCGGGCTCCACGAGCAGTACTTC. Together with reference TRBV2 and TRBJ2-7, the CDR3 gives the full variable domain: EPEVTQTPSHQVTQMGQEVILRCVPISNHLYFYWYRQILGQKVEFLVSFYNNEISEKSEIFDDQFSVERPDGSNFTLKIRSTKLEDSAMYFCASSGGGLHEQYFGPGTRLTVT.

The chain joins TRBV5-1 to TRBJ2-7; TRBD2 is a possible D gene (5 bases). The V end was cut by 1 base, the J end by 1 base, with 9 bases between. Germline assignment: CDR1 SGHRS and CDR2 YFSETQ. This CDR3 comprises 14 residues. As DNA, the CDR3 is TGCGCCAGCAGCTTGAAAACGGGATCCTACGAGCAGTACTTC. Protein sequence: CASSLKTGSYEQYF. Full variable domain (outside the CDR3, taken from reference TRBV5-1 and TRBJ2-7): KAGVTQTPRYLIKTRGQQVTLSCSPISGHRSVSWYQQTPGQGLQFLFEYFSETQRNKGNFPGRFSGRQFSNSRSEMNVSTLELGDSALYLCASSLKTGSYEQYFGPGTRLTVT.